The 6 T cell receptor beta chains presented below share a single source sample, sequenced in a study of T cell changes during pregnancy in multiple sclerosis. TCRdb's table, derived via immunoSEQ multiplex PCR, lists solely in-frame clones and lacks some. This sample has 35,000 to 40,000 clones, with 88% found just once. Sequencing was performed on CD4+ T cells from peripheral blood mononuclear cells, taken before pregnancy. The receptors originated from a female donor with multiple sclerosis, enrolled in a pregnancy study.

CDR3 amino acids: CASSHPTGRGSGNTIYF. CDR3 bases: TGCGCCAGCAGCCACCCAACAGGGAGAGGGTCTGGAAACACCATATATTTT. The chain uses TRBV4-1 and TRBJ1-3; maybe TRBD1 (6 bases). The CDR3 extends over 17 amino acids. From germline, CDR1 is MGHRA and CDR2 YSYEKL. Trimming left V 3 bases short and J 1 base short, with 16 bases between.

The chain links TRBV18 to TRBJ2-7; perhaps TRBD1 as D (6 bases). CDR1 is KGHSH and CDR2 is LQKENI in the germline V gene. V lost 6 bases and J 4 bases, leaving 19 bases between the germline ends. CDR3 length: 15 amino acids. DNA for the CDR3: TGTGCCAGCTCGCGGTTTGACAGGACCGCATACGAGCAGTACTTC. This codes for CASSRFDRTAYEQYF.

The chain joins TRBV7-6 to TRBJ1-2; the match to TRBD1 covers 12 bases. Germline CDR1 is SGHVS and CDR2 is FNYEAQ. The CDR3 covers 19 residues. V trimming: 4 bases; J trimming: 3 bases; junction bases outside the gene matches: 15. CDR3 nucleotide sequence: TGTGCCAGCAGCTCATCCCCGGGACAGGGGGCTCTTGGGGACTATGGCTACACCTTC. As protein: CASSSSPGQGALGDYGYTF.

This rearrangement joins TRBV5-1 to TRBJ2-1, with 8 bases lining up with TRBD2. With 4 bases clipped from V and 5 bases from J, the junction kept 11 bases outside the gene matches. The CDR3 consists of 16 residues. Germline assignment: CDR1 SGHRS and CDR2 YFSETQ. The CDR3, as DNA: TGCGCCAGCAGCCCCGAGAGCGGGAGAGTAGACAATGAGCAGTTCTTC. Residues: CASSPESGRVDNEQFF.

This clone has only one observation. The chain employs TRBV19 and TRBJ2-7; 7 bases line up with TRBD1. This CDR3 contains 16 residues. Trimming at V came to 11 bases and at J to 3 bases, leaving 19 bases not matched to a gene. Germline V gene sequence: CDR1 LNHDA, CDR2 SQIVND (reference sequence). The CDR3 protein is CAPRHKSDRIIYEQYF. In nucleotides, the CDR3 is TGTGCCCCAAGGCATAAATCGGACAGGATAATCTACGAGCAGTACTTC.

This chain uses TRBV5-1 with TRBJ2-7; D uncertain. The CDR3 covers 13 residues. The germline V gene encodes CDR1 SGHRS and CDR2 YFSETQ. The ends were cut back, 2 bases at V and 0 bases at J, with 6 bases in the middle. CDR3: CASSFGVSYEQYF. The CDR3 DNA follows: TGCGCCAGCAGCTTCGGTGTCTCCTACGAGCAGTACTTC.